These T cell receptor beta chains were read from a single sample in a study of CD8 T cells in Susac syndrome. In TCRdb, the immunoSEQ multiplex PCR reads were re-called with MiXCR into one record per CDR3 protein. The data show hundreds of thousands of distinct CDR3 sequences, with approximately 81% seen just once and 0.11% held by the top ten. The source material was CD8+ T cells from PBMCs. Every receptor here comes from a human donor with multiple sclerosis. Each CDR3 is given with its conserved first and last residue. D genes are given only for firm matches. Part of the rows lack a size; the others show once, few, many or a class for expanded clones.

V	J	D	size	CDR3	DNA
TRBV5-1	TRBJ1-1	NA	NA	CASAFTEGNTEAFF	TGCGCCAGCGCCTTTACAGAGGGTAACACTGAAGCTTTCTTT
TRBV5-4	TRBJ2-7	NA	NA	CASSLLAGGDYEQYF	TGTGCCAGCAGCTTGCTGGCAGGGGGGGACTACGAGCAGTACTTC
TRBV7-8	TRBJ2-1	NA	NA	CASRTTYGDYNEQFF	TGTGCCAGCAGAACCACCTATGGAGATTACAATGAGCAGTTCTTC
TRBV29-1	TRBJ1-2	NA	once	CSVEGLRDANYGYTF	TGCAGCGTTGAAGGGCTCAGAGACGCTAACTATGGCTACACCTTC
TRBV27	TRBJ2-7	NA	once	CASSLGLGTPYEQYF	TGTGCCAGCAGTTTAGGCCTCGGGACACCCTACGAGCAGTACTTC
TRBV20-1	TRBJ2-7	TRBD2	NA	CSARAVAGAYEQYF	TGCAGTGCTAGGGCGGTAGCGGGAGCCTACGAGCAGTACTTC
TRBV12-3/TRBV12-4	TRBJ2-1	NA	NA	CASDGGRSASYNEQFF	TGTGCCAGCGATGGGGGGCGTTCAGCGAGCTACAATGAGCAGTTCTTC
TRBV5-6	TRBJ2-2	NA	NA	CASSLEGSTGELFF	TGTGCCAGCAGCTTGGAAGGTTCCACCGGGGAGCTGTTTTTT
TRBV6-5	TRBJ2-7	TRBD2	NA	CASSYELAGGEQYF	TGTGCCAGCAGTTATGAACTAGCGGGGGGTGAGCAGTACTTC
TRBV11-2	TRBJ2-7	TRBD2	NA	CASSLPLAGASYEQYF	TGTGCCAGCAGCCTCCCTTTAGCGGGGGCCTCCTACGAGCAGTACTTC
TRBV7-9	TRBJ2-2	TRBD1	NA	CASSLYRGTTGELFF	TGTGCCAGCAGCTTATACAGGGGGACCACCGGGGAGCTGTTTTTT
TRBV25-1	TRBJ2-7	NA	NA	CASSETDAFYEQYF	TGTGCCAGCAGTGAAACGGACGCGTTCTACGAGCAGTACTTC
TRBV6-5	TRBJ2-2	NA	once	CASSYSDDYSVAGELFF	TGTGCCAGCAGTTACTCGGACGACTATAGTGTAGCCGGGGAGCTGTTTTTT
TRBV7-8	TRBJ2-6	NA	NA	CASSRHRGGGANVLTF	TGTGCCAGCAGCCGACACAGGGGAGGTGGGGCCAACGTCCTGACTTTC
TRBV30	TRBJ1-1	TRBD1	NA	CAWSPADRGNTEAFF	TGTGCCTGGAGTCCGGCGGACAGGGGTAACACTGAAGCTTTCTTT
TRBV14	TRBJ2-2	NA	NA	CASSQEGAVTGELFF	TGTGCCAGCAGCCAAGAGGGGGCAGTCACCGGGGAGCTGTTTTTT
TRBV30	TRBJ2-5	TRBD1	NA	CAWSTGVGETQYF	TGTGCCTGGAGCACAGGGGTAGGGGAGACCCAGTACTTC
TRBV10-2	TRBJ2-2	NA	NA	CASSEGNTGELFF	TGCGCCAGCAGTGAAGGGAACACCGGGGAGCTGTTTTTT
TRBV4-1	TRBJ1-5	NA	NA	CASSQEPREPQHF	TGCGCCAGCAGCCAAGAGCCTCGGGAGCCCCAGCATTTT
TRBV19	TRBJ2-1	NA	NA	CASQLGAFGGNEQFF	TGTGCCAGCCAGCTAGGGGCCTTTGGGGGCAATGAGCAGTTCTTC
TRBV3-1	TRBJ2-1	NA	NA	CASSQDTGLYNEQFF	TGTGCCAGCAGCCAAGACACAGGACTGTACAATGAGCAGTTCTTC
TRBV28	TRBJ2-7	NA	once	CASSFNRRGVSYEQYF	TGTGCCAGCAGTTTTAACCGTCGAGGGGTTTCCTACGAGCAGTACTTC
TRBV13	TRBJ2-7	NA	NA	CASSLALEAEQYF	TGTGCCAGCAGCTTAGCACTCGAAGCGGAGCAGTACTTC
TRBV20-1	TRBJ2-6	NA	NA	CSASIGPMLSGANVLTF	TGCAGTGCTAGCATAGGCCCCATGCTCTCTGGGGCCAACGTCCTGACTTTC
TRBV20-1	TRBJ2-7	NA	few	CSASPLRLGLSYEQYF	TGCAGTGCAAGCCCCCTGCGCCTGGGGCTCTCCTACGAGCAGTACTTC
TRBV27	TRBJ2-1	NA	NA	CASSHIGNEQFF	TGTGCCAGCAGTCACATCGGGAATGAGCAGTTCTTC
TRBV27	TRBJ2-7	TRBD1	NA	CASSLIGDSSYEQYF	TGTGCCAGCAGTTTAATAGGGGACAGCTCCTACGAGCAGTACTTC
TRBV9	TRBJ2-1	NA	NA	CASSPRGVGNEQFF	TGTGCCAGCAGCCCACGGGGAGTAGGCAATGAGCAGTTCTTC
TRBV7-9	TRBJ2-2	NA	NA	CASSFGGIANTGELFF	TGTGCCAGCAGCTTTGGCGGGATCGCGAACACCGGGGAGCTGTTTTTT
TRBV27	TRBJ1-5	NA	NA	CASSLLGPHQPQHF	TGTGCCAGCAGTTTACTGGGACCCCATCAGCCCCAGCATTTT
TRBV30	TRBJ2-7	NA	NA	CAWSVRNRAYEQYF	TGTGCCTGGAGTGTACGGAACAGGGCCTACGAGCAGTACTTC
TRBV7-9	TRBJ2-7	TRBD2	NA	CASSPLRLAGDEQYF	TGTGCCAGCAGCCCACTCCGACTAGCGGGAGACGAGCAGTACTTC
TRBV7-9	TRBJ1-1	NA	once	CASSFSGAYEAFF	TGTGCCAGCAGCTTCTCAGGGGCGTACGAAGCTTTCTTT
TRBV9	TRBJ2-1	TRBD2	NA	CASSARRTSGNYNEQFF	TGTGCCAGCAGCGCTAGACGGACTAGCGGAAACTACAATGAGCAGTTCTTC
TRBV6-5	TRBJ2-1	NA	NA	CASSYRGDEQFF	TGTGCCAGCAGTTACCGCGGCGATGAGCAGTTCTTC
TRBV7-9	TRBJ2-1	NA	NA	CASSSSFNEQFF	TGTGCCAGCAGCTCAAGTTTCAATGAGCAGTTCTTC
TRBV27	TRBJ2-1	TRBD2	NA	CASSLYLAAYNEQFF	TGTGCCAGCAGTTTATACCTAGCGGCCTACAATGAGCAGTTCTTC
TRBV7-2	TRBJ2-7	NA	NA	CASSRFGADRREQYF	TGTGCCAGCAGCAGATTCGGGGCCGACCGACGCGAGCAGTACTTC
TRBV2	TRBJ2-7	NA	NA	CASREIYEQYF	TGTGCCAGCAGAGAGATCTACGAGCAGTACTTC
TRBV7-9	TRBJ2-7	NA	NA	CASSLEPLYEQYF	TGTGCCAGCAGCTTAGAACCCCTTTACGAGCAGTACTTC
TRBV9	TRBJ2-1	NA	NA	CASSPRGARPNEQFF	TGTGCCAGCAGCCCCCGAGGAGCGAGGCCTAATGAGCAGTTCTTC
TRBV3-1	TRBJ1-1	NA	NA	CASSQGSGPMNTEAFF	TGTGCCAGCAGCCAAGGTAGCGGCCCAATGAACACTGAAGCTTTCTTT
TRBV2	TRBJ1-1	NA	NA	CASSESTWNTEAFF	TGTGCCAGCAGTGAGAGCACGTGGAACACTGAAGCTTTCTTT
TRBV3-1	TRBJ2-1	NA	NA	CASSHRSGFPLPNNEQFF	TGTGCCAGCAGCCATCGTTCGGGGTTCCCTTTACCCAACAATGAGCAGTTCTTC
TRBV7-8	TRBJ2-4	TRBD1	NA	CASSPGQGALKNIQYF	TGTGCCAGCAGCCCAGGACAGGGCGCCCTCAAAAACATTCAGTACTTC
TRBV5-1	TRBJ2-1	TRBD2	NA	CAARGGNEQFF	TGCGCCGCCCGGGGGGGCAATGAGCAGTTCTTC
TRBV9	TRBJ2-2	NA	NA	CASSSRQTNTGELFF	TGTGCCAGCAGCTCCCGACAGACGAACACCGGGGAGCTGTTTTTT
TRBV7-9	TRBJ2-7	TRBD2	NA	CASSLPTSGLYEQYF	TGTGCCAGCAGCTTACCCACTAGCGGGCTCTACGAGCAGTACTTC
TRBV20-1	TRBJ1-1	NA	NA	CSARQAGVGAFF	TGCAGTGCTAGACAGGCAGGCGTGGGCGCTTTCTTT
TRBV11-3	TRBJ2-1	TRBD2	NA	CASSPQRGHNEQFF	TGTGCCAGCAGCCCTCAGCGGGGCCACAATGAGCAGTTCTTC
TRBV20-1	TRBJ2-1	NA	NA	CSARNPGAGVYNEQFF	TGCAGTGCTAGGAACCCGGGGGCGGGAGTTTACAATGAGCAGTTCTTC
TRBV21-1	TRBJ2-2	NA	NA	CASSNRAGGPHTGELFF	TGTGCCAGCAGCAATCGAGCGGGAGGGCCGCACACCGGGGAGCTGTTTTTT
TRBV27	TRBJ2-1	TRBD2	NA	CASSGNLGIGRLADYNEQFF	TGTGCCAGCAGTGGCAACCTCGGGATAGGACGGCTAGCGGACTACAATGAGCAGTTCTTC
TRBV15	TRBJ2-7	NA	NA	CATALEAGHEQYF	TGTGCCACAGCCCTTGAGGCTGGGCACGAGCAGTACTTC